What follows are 23 T cell receptor beta chains derived from one specimen sequenced in a study of T cell responses to AZD1222 COVID-19 vaccine. Data came from immunoSEQ multiplex PCR; TCRdb stores just in-frame clones and leaves some out. The sample contains 110,000 or so clones, 88% of which appear only once. Here the sequenced sample was peripheral blood, taken 28 days after the second AZD1222 dose. Receptors originate from an adult who received the AZD1222 COVID-19 vaccine.

The rearrangement joins TRBV4-3 to TRBJ1-2; D remains unclear. Looked up from germline, CDR1 is LGHNA and CDR2 is YSLEER. The CDR3 is 15 amino acids. Trimming stripped 0 bases from V and 6 bases from J, with 14 bases between. CDR3 DNA: TGCGCCAGCAGCCAAGATGGCTTGGGGAGAGATGGCTACACCTTC. It codes for CASSQDGLGRDGYTF.

The rearrangement links TRBV27 to TRBJ1-5, with TRBD1 matching 9 bases. This CDR3 is built from 18 residues. Looked up from germline, CDR1 is MNHEY and CDR2 is SMNVEV (reference sequence). The trim removed 1 base at V and 0 bases at J, leaving 7 bases unmatched. As DNA, the CDR3 is TGTGCCAGCAGTTTATGGGGGGGACAGGGTTTTAGCAATCAGCCCCAGCATTTT. This sequence encodes CASSLWGGQGFSNQPQHF.

This chain links TRBV6-5 with TRBJ1-5; perhaps TRBD1 as D (6 bases). Germline CDR1 reads MNHEY; CDR2 reads SVGAGI. The CDR3 spans 15 residues. V was pared by 6 bases and J by 5 bases, with 17 bases between. For the CDR3, the DNA is TGTGCCAGCAGCCGAAACAGGGTTGGCGATCAGCCCCAGCATTTT. Protein product: CASSRNRVGDQPQHF.

A remark on this clone: Other DNA sequences in the sample encode the same CDR3. The chain is built from TRBV18 and TRBJ1-4; D not resolved. The CDR3 covers 14 residues. V lost 2 bases to trimming and J lost 0 bases, with 4 bases between them. The germline CDR1 and CDR2 sequences are KGHSH and LQKENI. The CDR3 spells CASSPGATNEKLFF. As DNA, the CDR3 is TGTGCCAGCTCACCAGGGGCAACTAATGAAAAACTGTTTTTT.

The chain employs TRBV6-2 or TRBV6-3 and TRBJ1-1, with 7 bases fitting TRBD1. Germline V gene lookup returns CDR1 MNHEY and CDR2 SVGEGT. The CDR3 is 16 amino acids. Germline trimming cut 5 bases from V and 1 base from J; bases unmatched to any gene: 10. DNA for the CDR3: TGTGCCAGCAGTGGGCCCCTATGGACAGGGAACACTGAAGCTTTCTTT. It translates to CASSGPLWTGNTEAFF.

The rearrangement joins TRBV9 to TRBJ2-4, with a weak D call TRBD2 (6 bases). Germline loops: CDR1 SGDLS, CDR2 YYNGEE. Deletions cut 6 bases from V and 4 bases from J, with 23 bases between. The CDR3 runs to 17 residues. In DNA form, the CDR3 reads TGTGCCAGCACCTCGGGAGAAGCGTCGTTGGGGAAAAACATTCAGTACTTC. It yields the protein CASTSGEASLGKNIQYF.

The DNA of the CDR3 is TGTGCCAGTAGTATAGGGGCCACAATCAATCAGCCCCAGCATTTT. It encodes CASSIGATINQPQHF. V and J are TRBV19 and TRBJ1-5; D uncertain. This CDR3 is 15 amino acids long. The V gene's germline CDR1 is LNHDA and CDR2 SQIVND (reference sequence). V was trimmed by 1 base and J by 3 bases, leaving 10 bases between them.

The V and J genes are TRBV15 and TRBJ2-5; TRBD1 matches at 9 bases. This CDR3 is built from 15 residues. Germline V gene sequence: CDR1 LNHNV, CDR2 YYDKDF (reference sequence). The V gene end was trimmed by 0 bases and the J gene end by 1 base; junction bases not matched to a gene: 0. CDR3 amino acids: CATSREGQGQETQYF. The CDR3, as DNA: TGTGCCACCAGCAGAGAGGGACAGGGCCAAGAGACCCAGTACTTC.

V and J are TRBV7-3 and TRBJ2-5; D not resolved. This CDR3 has 15 amino acids. V was clipped by 5 bases and J by 1 base, with 14 bases between them. In germline, CDR1 is SGHTA, CDR2 FQGTGA. The CDR3 region is CASSPSPGFQETQYF. The CDR3 DNA sequence: TGTGCCAGCAGCCCCTCGCCCGGCTTCCAAGAGACCCAGTACTTC.

V and J are TRBV10-1 and TRBJ1-5; 10 positions agree with TRBD1. This CDR3 has 17 amino acids. The trim removed 3 bases at V and 1 base at J, leaving 6 bases unmatched. Germline values: CDR1 WNHNN, CDR2 SYGVQD (reference sequence). The CDR3 DNA sequence: TGCGCCAGCAGTGAAATAGGGGGACAGGGGAGCAATCAGCCCCAGCATTTT. Translated: CASSEIGGQGSNQPQHF.

This clone was picked up a small number of times. The genes are TRBV13 and TRBJ2-5; 8 bases are a match to TRBD2. The CDR3 sequence is 15 residues long. Germline CDR1 is PRHDT and CDR2 is FYEKMQ (reference sequence). Losses at the gene ends were 4 bases for V and 5 bases for J; bases not matched to a gene: 9. CDR3: CASSSLSRGGETQYF. As DNA, the CDR3 is TGTGCCAGCAGCTCCCTGAGCCGCGGGGGGGAGACCCAGTACTTC.

The chain recombines TRBV7-9 with TRBJ2-3; D tentatively reads TRBD1 or TRBD2 (6 bases each). Trimming took 4 bases from V and 5 from J, leaving 16 bases between them. CDR3 length equals 15 residues. From germline, CDR1 is SEHNR and CDR2 FQNEAQ (reference sequence). For the CDR3, the DNA is TGTGCCAGCAGCTCGGCTCGGGGGCAAGGAGATACGCAGTATTTT. As protein: CASSSARGQGDTQYF.

The V call is TRBV11-2, the J call TRBJ2-5, with D perhaps given as TRBD1 or TRBD2 (6 bases each). Germline V CDR1 and CDR2: SGHAT, FQNNGV. Trimming took off 5 bases at V and 4 bases at J, with 14 bases between the two ends. The CDR3 loop spans 14 amino acids. The CDR3 protein is CASSPGGGGETQYF. In DNA form, the CDR3 reads TGTGCCAGCAGCCCCGGGGGCGGAGGAGAGACCCAGTACTTC. The variable domain in full, completed from reference TRBV11-2 and TRBJ2-5, reads EAGVAQSPRYKIIEKRQSVAFWCNPISGHATLYWYQQILGQGPKLLIQFQNNGVVDDSQLPKDRFSAERLKGVDSTLKIQPAKLEDSAVYLCASSPGGGGETQYFGPGTRLLVL.

This chain uses TRBV6-5 with TRBJ2-2, with D perhaps TRBD1 (6 bases). Between the trimmed V and J ends, which lost 7 bases and 5 bases, there was a span of 11 bases. There are 13 residues in the CDR3. The germline V gene encodes CDR1 MNHEY and CDR2 SVGAGI. The chain's CDR3 is CASNPGETGELFF. For the CDR3, the DNA is TGTGCCAGCAATCCAGGGGAAACCGGGGAGCTGTTTTTT.

This clone appeared a few times. The chain joins TRBV27 to TRBJ1-2; 7 bases map to TRBD1. Germline CDR1 MNHEY, CDR2 SMNVEV (reference sequence). The CDR3 consists of 13 residues. Trimming took 6 bases from V and 8 from J; bases not matched to a gene: 9. CDR3 in amino acids: CASRRRQGGGYTF. As DNA, the CDR3 is TGTGCCAGCAGACGGAGACAGGGCGGAGGCTACACCTTC.

The chain has TRBV7-3 and TRBJ2-2; D gene uncertain. Trimming took 2 bases from V and 6 from J, leaving 10 bases between them. The CDR3 totals 14 residues. From germline, CDR1 is SGHTA and CDR2 FQGTGA. CDR3 nucleotide sequence: TGTGCCAGCAGCTTATGGGCCGGAGCCGGGGAGCTGTTTTTT. It specifies CASSLWAGAGELFF.

The V gene is TRBV3-1 (or the pseudogene TRBV3-2), the J gene TRBJ2-7; 7 positions agree with TRBD2. This CDR3 has 16 amino acids. Germline CDR1 reads LGHDT; CDR2 reads YNNKEL (reference sequence). Trimming took 0 bases from V and 4 from J; bases not matched to a gene: 9. The CDR3 protein is CASSQDLSGKSYEQYF. The CDR3, as DNA: TGTGCCAGCAGCCAAGATCTGAGCGGGAAGTCGTACGAGCAGTACTTC.

V and J are TRBV14 and TRBJ1-2; no clear D. With 4 bases removed from V and 6 bases from J, the gap between germline ends came to 9 bases. Germline CDR1 and CDR2: SGHDN and FVKESK. This CDR3 contains 12 residues. The CDR3 region has the DNA TGTGCCAGCAGCCGAACCCCAAATGGCTACACCTTC. Translating it yields CASSRTPNGYTF.

Worth noting for this clone: It is unclear where the CDR3 begins or ends on the DNA, so no DNA is shown, and the CDR3 is as TCRdb lists it. V and J are TRBV21-1 and TRBJ1-3. TRBV21-1 is a listed pseudogene. Counting both end residues, the CDR3 totals 16 amino acids. CDR3 sequence: CASSKVGPGSGNTIYF.

For the CDR3, the DNA is TGTGCCAGCAGCTTAGGGGTACAGGGAGAGACCCAGTACTTC. It is translated as CASSLGVQGETQYF. This chain links TRBV7-8 with TRBJ2-5; a weak D match, TRBD1 (6 bases). V gave up 1 base and J gave up 4 bases, with 10 bases separating them. The V gene's germline CDR1 is SGHVS and CDR2 FQNEAQ. This CDR3 spans 14 amino acids.

This chain uses TRBV4-3 with TRBJ1-1; D perhaps matches TRBD1 (5 bases). Trimming took 1 base from V and 0 from J, leaving 12 bases between them. Germline-derived CDR1 and CDR2 are LGHNA and YSLEER. This CDR3 comprises 16 residues. CDR3 sequence reads: CASSQGRGGMNTEAFF. The CDR3 DNA follows: TGCGCCAGCAGCCAAGGGAGGGGTGGAATGAACACTGAAGCTTTCTTT.

For this clone: Other DNA sequences from this sample encode an identical CDR3 as well. The chain combines TRBV28 with TRBJ1-2, with a tentative D call TRBD1 (5 bases). The length of the CDR3 is 12 residues. Germline assignment: CDR1 MDHEN and CDR2 SYDVKM. V was trimmed by 2 bases and J by 7 bases, leaving 8 bases between them. The CDR3 nucleotides read TGTGCCAGCAGTTTAGAGCAGGGTGGCTACACCTTC. It specifies CASSLEQGGYTF.

The DNA for the CDR3 is TGTGCCAGCAGTTTCCTCCCAGAGTCGAGGGCTGAAGCTTTCTTT. As protein: CASSFLPESRAEAFF. V is TRBV28 and J is TRBJ1-1; D is unclear. The length of the CDR3 is 15 residues. The germline V and J ends were trimmed by 3 bases and 6 bases, with 17 bases remaining between them. Looked up from germline, CDR1 is MDHEN and CDR2 is SYDVKM.